This T cell receptor (beta chain) was captured in a study of blood T cell repertoires in COVID-19. Study overall: Specimens from acute and convalescent COVID-19 originated in the United States, Italy and Spain.

Between the trimmed V and J ends, which lost 4 bases and 6 bases, there was a span of 10 bases. CDR3 size: 11 residues. Germline-derived CDR1 and CDR2 are GTSNPN and SVGIG (reference sequence). Assignments of participants to cohorts depended upon their own reported clinical history. Libraries were prepared by immunoSEQ multiplex PCR; TCRdb keeps only in-frame clonotypes and omits some of them. The data hold about 180,000 clones, with about 80% observed a single time. The receptor's source is a man in his 60s who had been exposed to COVID-19. The sequencing input was PBMCs or T cells enriched from blood (not recorded which). The chain links TRBV30 to TRBJ2-7, with D possibly TRBD1 on 5 matching bases. DNA for the CDR3: TGTGCCTGGATAAAGGGGATCGAGCAGTACTTC. This translates into CAWIKGIEQYF.